The 17 T cell receptor beta chains below come from one sample, sequenced in a study of OX40 agonist ivuxolimab in advanced cancers. Receptors were amplified or captured by the immunoSEQ multiplex PCR assay. TCRdb provides this immuneACCESS table in a form limited to in-frame rearrangements. Some clones are lacking; in checked studies, under half of them reflect an unresolved V gene, and why the rest are absent is not known. This sample lists 45,000 to 65,000 clones; approximately 80% were detected once. The ten largest clonotypes hold 0.69% of the sample. The source was CD4+ or CD8+ T cells sorted from blood, collected in a trial of the OX40 agonist ivuxolimab. The source is an adult with an advanced solid tumor such as melanoma, head and neck, liver or kidney cancer.

This clone was counted a few times. Other DNA variants within this sample encode the same CDR3. The chain recombines TRBV12-5 with TRBJ2-7; D possibly matches TRBD1 or TRBD2 (7 bases each). Germline loops: CDR1 LGHNT, CDR2 FRNRAP. The CDR3 sequence is 13 residues long. V was shortened by 5 bases and J by 5 bases, with 13 bases between the two germline ends. CDR3 sequence reads: CASGPRGGDEQYF. In DNA, the CDR3 is TGTGCTAGTGGTCCCAGGGGGGGGGACGAGCAGTACTTC.

Only one count was recorded for this clone. The chain carries TRBV19 and TRBJ1-3; 8 bases line up with TRBD1. The CDR3 has 15 amino acids. Trimming cost V 5 bases and J 4 bases; bases outside gene matches: 7. Germline assignment: CDR1 LNHDA and CDR2 SQIVND (reference sequence). The CDR3 bases are TGTGCCAGTAGTCCGACGGGGACAGGAGGAAACACCATATATTTT. Residues: CASSPTGTGGNTIYF.

Written as DNA, the CDR3 is TGTGCCAGCTCACCGGAGGGGGGGCGCATGAACGAGCAGTACTTC. Protein product: CASSPEGGRMNEQYF. This sequence joins TRBV18 and TRBJ2-7; possibly TRBD2 for D (7 bases). Germline assignment: CDR1 KGHSH and CDR2 LQKENI. The CDR3 is 15 amino acids. The germline V and J ends were trimmed by 3 bases and 5 bases, with 17 bases remaining between them.

The chain combines TRBV2 with TRBJ1-2, with D unclear. This CDR3 is built from 12 residues. Trimming took 3 bases from V and 2 from J, leaving 4 bases between them. Germline CDR1 SNHLY, CDR2 FYNNEI. CDR3 DNA: TGTGCCAGCAGTGAGGGGAACTATGGCTACACCTTC. Encoded protein: CASSEGNYGYTF.

DNA of the CDR3: TGTGCCAGCAGGGGGACAATCGGGGCCCAAGAGACCCAGTACTTC. It translates to CASRGTIGAQETQYF. The gene calls are TRBV27 and TRBJ2-5; maybe TRBD1 (6 bases). Per germline, CDR1 MNHEY and CDR2 SMNVEV (reference sequence). The CDR3 has 15 amino acids. Trimming removed 6 bases at V and 1 base at J, with 15 bases between.

This chain uses TRBV4-1 with TRBJ1-2; D might be TRBD1 (5 bases). Germline V gene sequence: CDR1 MGHRA, CDR2 YSYEKL. Trimming stripped 6 bases from V and 1 base from J, with 9 bases between. The CDR3 is 13 amino acids. The CDR3 sequence is CASRDIGNYGYTF. CDR3 in DNA: TGCGCCAGCAGGGACATAGGTAACTATGGCTACACCTTC.

J is TRBJ2-5 and V is TRBV5-5; 8 nucleotides agree with TRBD1. The ends lost 5 bases at V and 5 bases at J; junction bases unmatched: 11. Germline V gene data show CDR1 as SGHKS and CDR2 as YYEKEE (reference sequence). This CDR3 has 15 amino acids. The CDR3 sequence is CASSLPGQVGETQYF. The CDR3 nucleotides read TGTGCCAGCAGTCTGCCGGGACAGGTGGGGGAGACCCAGTACTTC.

For this clone: The junction departs from the called germline gene at one end, perhaps through a read error. This rearrangement joins TRBV5-4 to TRBJ1-6; D not certain. The germline V gene encodes CDR1 SGHNT and CDR2 YYREEE (reference sequence). The CDR3 totals 13 residues. The CDR3 sequence: CASSSSVNPPLHF. The DNA for the CDR3 is TGTGCCAGCAGCTCGAGTGTTAATCCACCCCTCCACTTT.

The gene calls are TRBV25-1 and TRBJ2-5; the match to TRBD2 covers 12 bases. The germline V gene has CDR1 MGHDK and CDR2 SYGVNS. V dropped 8 bases and J dropped 5; count of bases not matched to a gene: 9. CDR3 length equals 15 residues. The CDR3 coding sequence is TGTGCCAGCGGCCGACTAGCGGGGGAGGGGGAGACCCAGTACTTC. The encoded protein is CASGRLAGEGETQYF.

The sample holds a few counts of this clone. The genes are TRBV6-5 and TRBJ1-3, with a possible D match to TRBD1 (5 bases). The CDR3 has 15 residues. The germline V and J ends were trimmed by 6 bases and 3 bases, with 15 bases remaining between them. CDR1 is MNHEY and CDR2 is SVGAGI in the germline V gene. The CDR3 DNA is TGTGCCAGCAGCCTAGCGTCAGGGTTTGGAAACACCATATATTTT. Protein: CASSLASGFGNTIYF.

In this sample, this clone turned up once. This chain connects TRBV19 to TRBJ1-5; a possible D gene is TRBD1 (6 bases). CDR1 is LNHDA and CDR2 is SQIVND in the germline V gene (reference sequence). The V end lost 3 bases, the J end lost 6 bases, and 12 bases lay between the germline ends. The CDR3 totals 14 residues. CDR3 residues: CASSMAQGSQPQHF. For the CDR3, the DNA is TGTGCCAGTAGTATGGCACAGGGTAGTCAGCCCCAGCATTTT. Combining the CDR3 with reference TRBV19 and TRBJ1-5 gives the whole variable domain DGGITQSPKYLFRKEGQNVTLSCEQNLNHDAMYWYRQDPGQGLRLIYYSQIVNDFQKGDIAEGYSVSREKKESFPLTVTSAQKNPTAFYLCASSMAQGSQPQHFGDGTRLSIL.

CDR3 DNA sequence: TGTGCTAGTGGTTTGGTACGGTTGGGGGGACAGGCCATGAACACTGAAGCTTTCTTT. Protein sequence: CASGLVRLGGQAMNTEAFF. The chain links TRBV12-5 to TRBJ1-1; the match to TRBD1 covers 8 bases. Germline lookup yields CDR1 LGHNT and CDR2 FRNRAP. The CDR3 sequence is 19 residues long. Trimming removed 0 bases from V and 0 bases from J; junction bases left unmatched: 12. The variable domain in full, completed from reference TRBV12-5 and TRBJ1-1, reads DARVTQTPRHKVTEMGQEVTMRCQPILGHNTVFWYRQTMMQGLELLAYFRNRAPLDDSGMPKDRFSAEMPDATLATLKIQPSEPRDSAVYFCASGLVRLGGQAMNTEAFFGQGTRLTVV.

The chain links TRBV27 to TRBJ2-5; 10 nucleotides match TRBD1. The CDR3 runs 15 residues. Trimming took 6 bases from V and 5 from J; bases not matched to a gene: 9. CDR1 is MNHEY, CDR2 SMNVEV, per germline (reference sequence). CDR3 in amino acids: CASRTDRGLRETQYF. In DNA form, the CDR3 reads TGTGCCAGCAGGACCGACAGGGGGCTACGCGAGACCCAGTACTTC.

The sample holds a few counts of this clone. The chain links TRBV19 to TRBJ2-3, with D uncertain. Per germline, CDR1 LNHDA and CDR2 SQIVND (reference sequence). The CDR3 extends over 13 amino acids. V lost 5 bases and J lost 1, with 7 bases in between. CDR3 sequence reads: CASSHSRTDTQYF. CDR3 DNA sequence: TGTGCCAGTAGTCACTCCCGCACAGATACGCAGTATTTT. Supplemented by reference TRBV19 and TRBJ2-3, the full variable domain reads DGGITQSPKYLFRKEGQNVTLSCEQNLNHDAMYWYRQDPGQGLRLIYYSQIVNDFQKGDIAEGYSVSREKKESFPLTVTSAQKNPTAFYLCASSHSRTDTQYFGPGTRLTVL.

The chain recombines TRBV10-3 with TRBJ1-4; 7 nucleotides line up with TRBD1. The V segment lost 4 bases and the J segment 0 bases; nucleotides outside the gene matches: 8. Germline V gene data show CDR1 as ENHRY and CDR2 as SYGVKD. This CDR3 comprises 17 residues. The DNA for the CDR3 is TGTGCCATCAGTGTTGGTGCAGGGGGGGCAACTAATGAAAAACTGTTTTTT. Its translation: CAISVGAGGATNEKLFF.

This clone was counted between two and nine times. The genes are TRBV19 and TRBJ2-2; 13 bases map to TRBD2. The J segment lost 4 bases and the V segment lost 8 bases, leaving 4 bases of the junction unmatched. The germline gives CDR1 LNHDA, CDR2 SQIVND (reference sequence). There are 15 residues in the CDR3. CDR3 amino acids: CASAWTSGGTGELFF. Written as DNA, the CDR3 is TGTGCCAGTGCGTGGACTAGCGGGGGCACCGGGGAGCTGTTTTTT.

The chain combines TRBV5-1 with TRBJ2-7, with TRBD2 matching over 14 bases. V lost 4 bases to trimming and J lost 2 bases; unmatched junction nucleotides: 5. CDR3 length: 16 residues. The germline V gene has CDR1 SGHRS and CDR2 YFSETQ. The CDR3 DNA sequence: TGCGCCAGCAGCACGGGACTAGCGGGGGAAGCCTACGAGCAGTACTTC. It specifies CASSTGLAGEAYEQYF.